The present T cell receptor (beta chain) was sequenced within a study of technical replicates of blood from several donors. This CDR3 contains 14 residues. J lost 1 base, V lost 3 bases, and 1 base had no gene match. CDR1 and CDR2 from the germline V gene are LNHNV and YYDKDF (reference sequence). Only in-frame clones appear in the TCRdb table, and some are missing; sequencing was by immunoSEQ multiplex PCR. The sample contains approximately 58,000 clones, about 86% of which appear only once. Sequences were obtained from PBMCs. The source is a human donor in good health. Some clones in this sample may be carry-over from other donors' samples. This chain links TRBV15 with TRBJ1-1; 8 nucleotides line up with TRBD1. In DNA form, the CDR3 reads TGTGCCACCAGCAGGGACAGGGCGAACACTGAAGCTTTCTTT. The encoded protein is CATSRDRANTEAFF.